Detailed here is one T cell receptor (beta chain). The antigen is not known. This CDR3 contains 15 residues. The ends were cut back, 5 bases at V and 7 bases at J, with 19 bases in the middle. Germline V lookup: CDR1 MNHEY, CDR2 SVGAGI. The sort gate was single viable CD3+CD4+CD8-CD45RO+ cells for memory CD4+ T cells. Serum IgG to CMV pp150, pp28, p38 and p52 defined serostatus. The repertoire was sequenced with immunoSEQ multiplex PCR; TCRdb's copy has only in-frame clones and lacks some. The repertoire holds under 80,000 clones, with around 78% as singletons. The entry originates in a study of memory CD4+ T cells and cytomegalovirus serostatus. The overall study: This sample comes from healthy Belgian adults, 9 CMV seropositive, about 25 seronegative. Study results and limitations: Of under 200 reported CMV TCRbeta sequences, 55 to 80 were found in memory CD4+ repertoires. Suggested: most of the CMV-linked TCR signature lies in CD4+ memory cells.

The V and J genes are TRBV6-5 and TRBJ2-3, with D unclear. The TCR originated in an adult in good health and CMV-seropositive. What was sequenced was memory CD4+ T cells from blood. The CDR3 protein is CASSTHRATTYTQYF. CDR3 sequence (DNA): TGTGCCAGCAGTACTCACCGGGCCACGACTTATACGCAGTATTTT.